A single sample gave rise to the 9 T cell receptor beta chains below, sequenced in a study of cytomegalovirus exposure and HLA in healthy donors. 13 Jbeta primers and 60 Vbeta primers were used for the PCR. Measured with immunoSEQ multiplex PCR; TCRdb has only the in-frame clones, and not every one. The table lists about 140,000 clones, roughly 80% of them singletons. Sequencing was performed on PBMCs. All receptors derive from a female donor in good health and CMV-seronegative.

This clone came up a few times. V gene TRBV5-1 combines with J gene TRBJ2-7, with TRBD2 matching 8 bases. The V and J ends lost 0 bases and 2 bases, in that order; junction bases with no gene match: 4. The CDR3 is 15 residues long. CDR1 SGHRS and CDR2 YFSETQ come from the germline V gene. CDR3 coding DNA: TGCGCCAGCAGCTTGGTTAGCGGGACTCCCTACGAGCAGTACTTC. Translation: CASSLVSGTPYEQYF.

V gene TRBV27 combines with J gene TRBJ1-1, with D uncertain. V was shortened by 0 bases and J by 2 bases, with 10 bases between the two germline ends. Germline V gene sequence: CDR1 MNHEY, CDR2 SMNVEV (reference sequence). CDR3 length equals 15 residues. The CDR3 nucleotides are TGTGCCAGCAGTTTATCGATCGCCGGTAACACTGAAGCTTTCTTT. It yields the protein CASSLSIAGNTEAFF.

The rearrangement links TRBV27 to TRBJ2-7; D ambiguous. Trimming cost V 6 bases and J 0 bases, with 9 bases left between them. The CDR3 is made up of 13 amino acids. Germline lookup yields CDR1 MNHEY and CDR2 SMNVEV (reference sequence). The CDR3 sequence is CASRRQSSYEQYF. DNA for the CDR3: TGTGCCAGCAGGCGACAAAGCTCCTACGAGCAGTACTTC.

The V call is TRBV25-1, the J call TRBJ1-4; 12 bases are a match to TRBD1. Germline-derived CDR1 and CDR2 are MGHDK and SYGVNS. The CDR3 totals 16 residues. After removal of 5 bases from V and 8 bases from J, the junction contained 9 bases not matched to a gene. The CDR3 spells CASSLHKGTGGEKLFF. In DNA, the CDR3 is TGTGCCAGCAGTCTTCACAAGGGGACAGGGGGCGAAAAACTGTTTTTT.

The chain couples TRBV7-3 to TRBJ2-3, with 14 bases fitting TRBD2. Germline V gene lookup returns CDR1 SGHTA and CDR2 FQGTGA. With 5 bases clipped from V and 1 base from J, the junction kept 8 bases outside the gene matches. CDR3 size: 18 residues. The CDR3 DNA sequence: TGTGCCAGCAGCCCCAGGGGGACTAGCGGGGGAGGCACAGATACGCAGTATTTT. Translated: CASSPRGTSGGGTDTQYF.

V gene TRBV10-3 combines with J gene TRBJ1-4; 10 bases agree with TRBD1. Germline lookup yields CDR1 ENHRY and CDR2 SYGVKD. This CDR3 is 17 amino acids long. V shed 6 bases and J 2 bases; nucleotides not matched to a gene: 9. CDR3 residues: CAIRPGQGFSTNEKLFF. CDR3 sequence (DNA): TGTGCCATCAGGCCGGGACAGGGGTTTTCGACTAATGAAAAACTGTTTTTT.

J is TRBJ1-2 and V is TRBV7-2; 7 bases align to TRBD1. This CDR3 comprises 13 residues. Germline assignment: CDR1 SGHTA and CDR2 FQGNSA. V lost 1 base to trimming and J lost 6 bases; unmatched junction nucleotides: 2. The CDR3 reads CASSLGGGNGYTF. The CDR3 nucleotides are TGTGCCAGCAGCTTAGGAGGGGGCAATGGCTACACCTTC.

This CDR3 reads CASSFSSDSYEQYF. In DNA form, the CDR3 reads TGCGCCAGCAGCTTTTCTAGCGACTCCTACGAGCAGTACTTC. The gene calls are TRBV5-1 and TRBJ2-7; D may be TRBD2 (6 bases). This CDR3 is 14 amino acids long. The V and J ends lost 2 bases and 0 bases respectively, with 9 bases between them. The germline V gene encodes CDR1 SGHRS and CDR2 YFSETQ.

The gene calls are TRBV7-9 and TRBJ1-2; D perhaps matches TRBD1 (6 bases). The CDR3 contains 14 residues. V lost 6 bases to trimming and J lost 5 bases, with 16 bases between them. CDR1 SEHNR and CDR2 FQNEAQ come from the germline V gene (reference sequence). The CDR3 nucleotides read TGTGCCAGCAGGGGGGACACAACAAGTTATGGCTACACCTTC. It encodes CASRGDTTSYGYTF.